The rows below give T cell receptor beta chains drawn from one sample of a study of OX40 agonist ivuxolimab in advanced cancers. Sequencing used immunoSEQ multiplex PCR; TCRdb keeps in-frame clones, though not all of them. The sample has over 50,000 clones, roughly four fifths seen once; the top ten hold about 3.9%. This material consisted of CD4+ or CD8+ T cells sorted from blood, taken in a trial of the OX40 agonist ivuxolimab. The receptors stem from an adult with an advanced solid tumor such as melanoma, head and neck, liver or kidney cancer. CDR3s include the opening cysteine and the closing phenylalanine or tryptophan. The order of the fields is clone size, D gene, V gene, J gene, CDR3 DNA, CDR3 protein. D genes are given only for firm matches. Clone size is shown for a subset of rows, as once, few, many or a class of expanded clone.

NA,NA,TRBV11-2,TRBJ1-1,TGTGCCAGCAGCTCCCCCCGGCGACAGATTGAAGCTTTCTTT,CASSSPRRQIEAFF
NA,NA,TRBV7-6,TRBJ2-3,TGTGCCAGCAGCTTAAATGCTCCCACGGGGGGCGCAGATACGCAGTATTTT,CASSLNAPTGGADTQYF
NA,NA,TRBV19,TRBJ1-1,TGTGCCAGTAGTTTTTGGGGGGACTTTACTGAAGCTTTCTTT,CASSFWGDFTEAFF
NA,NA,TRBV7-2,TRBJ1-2,TGTGCCAGCAGCTTCCAAATCGACAGTCTCTATGGCTACACCTTC,CASSFQIDSLYGYTF
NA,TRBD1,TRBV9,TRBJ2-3,TGTGCCAGCAGCCCCCGGGACAGGGGCCCAGATACGCAGTATTTT,CASSPRDRGPDTQYF
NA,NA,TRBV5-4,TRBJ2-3,TGTGCCAGCAGCTCATTTGGGCTAACCGGGGGCACAGATACGCAGTATTTT,CASSSFGLTGGTDTQYF
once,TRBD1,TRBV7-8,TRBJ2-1,TGTGCCAGCAGCTGGGGGACAGACTCCTACAATGAGCAGTTCTTC,CASSWGTDSYNEQFF
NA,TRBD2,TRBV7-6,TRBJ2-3,TGTGCCAGCAGCCTAACCGGGACTAGCAGAACAGATACGCAGTATTTT,CASSLTGTSRTDTQYF
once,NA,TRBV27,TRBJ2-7,TGTGCCAGCAGCGACAGCTTAAACTACGAGCAGTACTTC,CASSDSLNYEQYF
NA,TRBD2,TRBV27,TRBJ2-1,TGTGCCAGCATGGCTAGCGGGGGGGCCTTCCCGCTCTTC,CASMASGGAFPLF
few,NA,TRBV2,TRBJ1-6,TGTGCCAGCAGCCTCAGGGAAGGGAATTCACCCCTCCACTTT,CASSLREGNSPLHF
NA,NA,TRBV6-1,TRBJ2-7,TGTGCCAGCCTCTCCGGCGGCTACGAGCAGTACTTC,CASLSGGYEQYF
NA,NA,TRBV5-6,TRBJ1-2,TGTGCCAGCACCGTGGGAGAGCCGTTCTATGGCTACACCTTC,CASTVGEPFYGYTF
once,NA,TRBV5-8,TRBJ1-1,TGTGCCAGCAGTTCCAGGGGTAACACTGAAGCTTTCTTT,CASSSRGNTEAFF
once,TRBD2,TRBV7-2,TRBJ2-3,TGTGCCAGCAGCTTAATAGGGCTAGCGGGGTACACAGATACGCAGTATTTT,CASSLIGLAGYTDTQYF
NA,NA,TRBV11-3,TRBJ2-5,TGTGCCAGCAGCTTAGTAGGCGACAGCCAAGAGACCCAGTACTTC,CASSLVGDSQETQYF
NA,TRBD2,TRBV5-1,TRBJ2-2,TGCGCCAGCAGCTTGGCCGGGACTAGGCACACCGGGGAGCTGTTTTTT,CASSLAGTRHTGELFF
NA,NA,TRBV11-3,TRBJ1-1,TGTGCCAGCAGCTTCGAGAGGAACACTGAAGCTTTCTTT,CASSFERNTEAFF
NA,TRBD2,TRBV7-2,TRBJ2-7,TGTGCCAGCAGCTTTAGCGGGGGGGCAAACTACGAGCAGTACTTC,CASSFSGGANYEQYF
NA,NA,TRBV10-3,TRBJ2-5,TGTGCCATCAAGAACCAAGAGACCCAGTACTTC,CAIKNQETQYF
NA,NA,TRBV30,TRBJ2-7,TGTGCCTGGAGTGCGACATCCCGGGGCGAGCAGTACTTC,CAWSATSRGEQYF
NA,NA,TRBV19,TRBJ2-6,TGTGCCAGTACCAACTCCTGGGCCGGGACGGTCCCTGTCCTGACTTTC,CASTNSWAGTVPVLTF
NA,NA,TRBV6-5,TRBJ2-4,TGTGCCAGCAGTTACGACCGATTTGGGATTCAGTACTTC,CASSYDRFGIQYF
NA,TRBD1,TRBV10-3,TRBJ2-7,TGTGCCATCAGTGAGTCGACAGGGGGCTACGAGCAGTACTTC,CAISESTGGYEQYF
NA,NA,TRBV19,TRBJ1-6,TGTGCCAGTAGCCCATTCGACCGGACTAATTCACCCCTCCGCTTT,CASSPFDRTNSPLRF
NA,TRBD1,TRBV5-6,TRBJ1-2,TGTGCCAGCGGCAACCGACAGGGTGGCTATGGCTACACCTTC,CASGNRQGGYGYTF
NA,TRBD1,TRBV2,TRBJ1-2,TGTGCCAGCGGACAGGGGTTTACCTATGGCTACACCTTC,CASGQGFTYGYTF
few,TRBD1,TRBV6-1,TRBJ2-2,TGTGCCAGCAGTGATGAGACAGGGGTTTGGCACGGGGAGCTGTTTTTT,CASSDETGVWHGELFF
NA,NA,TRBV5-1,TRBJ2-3,TGCGCCAGCAGCACAGGGAGCACAGATACGCAGTATTTT,CASSTGSTDTQYF
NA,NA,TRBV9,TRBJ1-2,TGTGCCAGCAGCGTAGGGGGCCCAGCTAACTATGGCTACACCTTC,CASSVGGPANYGYTF
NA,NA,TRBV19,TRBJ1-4,TGTGCCAGTAGTCCCGGGCCGCAGGCCCCGGTTGAAAAACTGTTTTTT,CASSPGPQAPVEKLFF
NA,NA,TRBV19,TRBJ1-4,TGTGCCAGTAGAGAAGGCAGACTGACAACTAATGAAAAACTGTTTTTT,CASREGRLTTNEKLFF
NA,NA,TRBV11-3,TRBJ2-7,TGTGCCAGCAGCTCCCTCGGGGCCCCGTCCTACGAGCAGTACTTC,CASSSLGAPSYEQYF
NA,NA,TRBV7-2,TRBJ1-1,TGTGCCAGCAGCTTAGATTTTTTGGACACTGAAGCTTTCTTT,CASSLDFLDTEAFF
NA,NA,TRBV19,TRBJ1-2,TGTGCCAGTAGTATGTGGTCTAACTATGGCTACACCTTC,CASSMWSNYGYTF
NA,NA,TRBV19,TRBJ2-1,TGTGCCAGTTCCCCTTCCGGGGACCAGGCCTACAATGAGCAGTTCTTC,CASSPSGDQAYNEQFF
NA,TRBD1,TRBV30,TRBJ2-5,TGTGCCTGGAGTATTTACAGGGGGAACCAAGAGACCCAGTACTTC,CAWSIYRGNQETQYF
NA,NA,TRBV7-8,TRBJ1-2,TGTGCCAGCAGCCCTACAGGGATCTATGGCTACACCTTC,CASSPTGIYGYTF
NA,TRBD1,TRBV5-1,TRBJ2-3,TGCGCCAGCAGCCCTCGGACAGGGGGACCCACAGATACGCAGTATTTT,CASSPRTGGPTDTQYF
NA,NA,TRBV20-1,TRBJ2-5,TGCAGTGCTAGTAGGAAAGAGACCCAGTACTTC,CSASRKETQYF
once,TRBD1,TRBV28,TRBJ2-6,TGTGCCAGCAGCCCTTCAGGCCAGGGGGTATCTGGGGCCAACGTCCTGACTTTC,CASSPSGQGVSGANVLTF
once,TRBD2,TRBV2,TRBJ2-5,TGTGCCAGCAGCAGAAACGGCGGACTAGCGGGAGAGACCCAGTACTTC,CASSRNGGLAGETQYF
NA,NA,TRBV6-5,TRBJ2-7,TGTGCCAGCAGTTACTCGTTCTTGGGCAGGGACCTTAAGCAGTACTTC,CASSYSFLGRDLKQYF
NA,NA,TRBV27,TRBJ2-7,TGTGCCAGCAGTTTATCGGGGGGGCTCTCCTACGAGCAGTACTTC,CASSLSGGLSYEQYF
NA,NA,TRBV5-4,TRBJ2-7,TGTGCCAGCAGCTTGGAGACACGGCTCTCCTACGAGCAGTACTTC,CASSLETRLSYEQYF
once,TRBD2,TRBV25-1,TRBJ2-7,TGTGCCAGCACCTCCGCGGGAGGGGCTTACGAGCAGTACTTC,CASTSAGGAYEQYF
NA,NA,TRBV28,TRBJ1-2,TGTGCCAGCAGTTTAGGGGCTCCGGTTGATGGCTACACCTTC,CASSLGAPVDGYTF
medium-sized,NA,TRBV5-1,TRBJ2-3,TGCGCCAGCAGCGAAACTGCCGCTATGGGTACGCAGTATTTT,CASSETAAMGTQYF
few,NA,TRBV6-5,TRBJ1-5,TGTGCCAGCAGTAGGGAACACAATCAGCCCCAGCATTTT,CASSREHNQPQHF